This T cell receptor (beta chain) is drawn from a study of siplizumab effects on memory and regulatory T cells. Whole-study findings and limits: The diversity of naive T cells seemed greater than that of memory cells, and their alloresponse contribution seemed major. Proliferating Tregs' suppressive function in siplizumab cultures went unconfirmed. Reactions containing siplizumab showed mappable alloreactive CD4+ clones averaging approximately 66% Treg-derived, versus under 30% in controls.

Regarding this clone: Its antigen remains unknown.

TCR templates numbering roughly 94,000 were assayed per sample. Only in-frame clones appear in the TCRdb table, and some are missing; sequencing was by immunoSEQ multiplex PCR. The sample consists of 100,000 or so clones, approximately 92% of them appearing once. The CDR3 consists of 14 residues. Trimming at V came to 5 bases and at J to 16 bases, leaving 13 bases not matched to a gene. Germline lookup yields CDR1 SGHTA and CDR2 FQGNSA. Sequences were obtained from non-Treg CD4+ T cells sorted from blood. The source is a human donor in good health. The chain combines TRBV7-2 with TRBJ2-1, with 11 positions matching TRBD2. The CDR3 bases are TGTGCCAGCAGCGCCGGGACTAGCGGTTTGCGGGGATTCTTC. Protein: CASSAGTSGLRGFF.